This TCR beta chain was profiled in a study of blood T cell repertoires in COVID-19. Per the original data handling: Reference gene primer amplification in the assay estimated nucleated cell counts. Assay used: immunoSEQ multiplex PCR; TCRdb lists only in-frame clones, some missing. V, J and clone size are taken as reported in that table, and D and trimming were inferred from the DNA itself. The sample contains approximately 69,000 clones, over 80% of which appear only once. The CDR3 extends over 16 amino acids. Deletions cut 0 bases from V and 2 bases from J, with 16 bases between. Germline values: CDR1 SQVTM, CDR2 ANQGSEA.

The specimen was peripheral blood. The clonotype comes from a woman aged 80 or over with acute or convalescent COVID-19. The chain has TRBV29-1 and TRBJ2-5; the D gene is possibly TRBD1 (6 bases). The CDR3 sequence: CSVEDDGTPPQETQYF. The CDR3 coding sequence is TGCAGCGTTGAAGATGACGGGACACCGCCACAAGAGACCCAGTACTTC.